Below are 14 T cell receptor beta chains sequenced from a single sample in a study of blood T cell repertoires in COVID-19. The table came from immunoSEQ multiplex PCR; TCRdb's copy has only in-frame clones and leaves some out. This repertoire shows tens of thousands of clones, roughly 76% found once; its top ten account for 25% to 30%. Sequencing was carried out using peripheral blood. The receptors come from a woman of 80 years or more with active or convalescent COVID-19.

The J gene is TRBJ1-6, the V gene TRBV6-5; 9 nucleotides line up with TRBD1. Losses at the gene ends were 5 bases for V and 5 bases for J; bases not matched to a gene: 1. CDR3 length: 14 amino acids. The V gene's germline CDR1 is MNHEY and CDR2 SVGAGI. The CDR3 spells CASSRTGDNSPLHF. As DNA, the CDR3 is TGTGCCAGCAGTCGGACAGGGGATAATTCACCCCTCCACTTT.

The CDR3 region is CASSFGTGGGNTIYF. The CDR3 nucleotides are TGTGCCAGCAGCTTTGGGACAGGGGGTGGAAACACCATATATTTT. The chain couples TRBV5-4 to TRBJ1-3; TRBD1 agrees at 11 bases. After removal of 2 bases from V and 3 bases from J, the junction contained 1 base not matched to a gene. Germline V gives CDR1 SGHNT, CDR2 YYREEE (reference sequence). This CDR3 has 15 residues.

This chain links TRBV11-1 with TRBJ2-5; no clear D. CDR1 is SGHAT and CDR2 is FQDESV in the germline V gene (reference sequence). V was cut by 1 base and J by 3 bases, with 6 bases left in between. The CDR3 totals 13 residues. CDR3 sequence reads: CASSLEAKETQYF. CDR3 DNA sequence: TGTGCCAGCAGCTTAGAAGCAAAAGAGACCCAGTACTTC.

CDR3 region: CASSLDLDKAQPQHF. The CDR3 DNA is TGTGCCAGCAGCTTGGATTTGGACAAAGCACAGCCCCAGCATTTT. This rearrangement joins TRBV5-4 to TRBJ1-5; D possibly corresponds to TRBD1 (5 bases). The germline V gene encodes CDR1 SGHNT and CDR2 YYREEE (reference sequence). Trimming cost V 0 bases and J 7 bases, with 14 bases left between them. The CDR3 extends over 15 amino acids.

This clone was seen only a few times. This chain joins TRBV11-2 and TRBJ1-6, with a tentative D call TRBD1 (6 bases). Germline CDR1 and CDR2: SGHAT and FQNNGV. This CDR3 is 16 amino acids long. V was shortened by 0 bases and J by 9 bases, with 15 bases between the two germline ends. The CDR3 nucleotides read TGTGCCAGCAGCTTAGATATGGGACACCTGGGTTCACCCCTCCACTTT. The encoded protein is CASSLDMGHLGSPLHF. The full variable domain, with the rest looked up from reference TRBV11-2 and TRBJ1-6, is EAGVAQSPRYKIIEKRQSVAFWCNPISGHATLYWYQQILGQGPKLLIQFQNNGVVDDSQLPKDRFSAERLKGVDSTLKIQPAKLEDSAVYLCASSLDMGHLGSPLHFGNGTRLTVT.

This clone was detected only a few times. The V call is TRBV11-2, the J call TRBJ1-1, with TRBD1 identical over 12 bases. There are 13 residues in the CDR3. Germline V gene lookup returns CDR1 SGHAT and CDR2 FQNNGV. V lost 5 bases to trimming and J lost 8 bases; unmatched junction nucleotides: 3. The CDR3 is CASSPGTGGEAFF. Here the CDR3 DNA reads TGTGCCAGCAGCCCCGGGACAGGGGGCGAAGCTTTCTTT. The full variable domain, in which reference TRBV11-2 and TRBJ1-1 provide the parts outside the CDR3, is EAGVAQSPRYKIIEKRQSVAFWCNPISGHATLYWYQQILGQGPKLLIQFQNNGVVDDSQLPKDRFSAERLKGVDSTLKIQPAKLEDSAVYLCASSPGTGGEAFFGQGTRLTVV.

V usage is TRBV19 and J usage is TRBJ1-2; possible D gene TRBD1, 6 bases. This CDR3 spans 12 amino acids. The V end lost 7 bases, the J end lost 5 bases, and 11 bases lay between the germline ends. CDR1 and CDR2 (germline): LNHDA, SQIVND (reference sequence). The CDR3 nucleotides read TGTGCCAGTAAGGGGGGGACTTATGGCTACACCTTC. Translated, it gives CASKGGTYGYTF.

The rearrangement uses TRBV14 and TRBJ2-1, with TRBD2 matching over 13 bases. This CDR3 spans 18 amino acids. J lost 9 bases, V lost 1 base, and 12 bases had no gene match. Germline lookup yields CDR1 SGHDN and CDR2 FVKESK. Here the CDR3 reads CASSQVHGTSGVILEQFF. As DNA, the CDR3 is TGTGCCAGCAGCCAAGTTCATGGGACTAGCGGGGTCATCCTTGAGCAGTTCTTC.

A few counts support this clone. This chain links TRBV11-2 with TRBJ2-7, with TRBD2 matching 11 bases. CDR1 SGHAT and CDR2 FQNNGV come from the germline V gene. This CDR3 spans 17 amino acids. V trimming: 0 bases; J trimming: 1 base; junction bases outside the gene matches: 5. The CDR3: CASSLDYSGGVSYEQYF. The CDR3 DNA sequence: TGTGCCAGCAGCTTAGATTATAGCGGGGGGGTTTCCTACGAGCAGTACTTC.

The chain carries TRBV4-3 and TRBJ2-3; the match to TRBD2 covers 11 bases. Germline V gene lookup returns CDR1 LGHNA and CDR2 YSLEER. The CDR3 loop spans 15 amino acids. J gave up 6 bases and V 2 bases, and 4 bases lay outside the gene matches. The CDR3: CASSQTSGGRDTQYF. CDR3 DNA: TGCGCCAGCAGCCAAACTAGCGGGGGAAGGGATACGCAGTATTTT.

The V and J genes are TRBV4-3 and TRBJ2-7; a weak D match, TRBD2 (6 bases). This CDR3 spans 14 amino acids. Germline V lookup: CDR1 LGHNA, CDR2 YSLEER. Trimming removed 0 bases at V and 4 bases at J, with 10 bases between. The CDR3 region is CASSQDRAGYEQYF. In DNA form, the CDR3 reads TGCGCCAGCAGCCAAGACAGGGCGGGGTACGAGCAGTACTTC.

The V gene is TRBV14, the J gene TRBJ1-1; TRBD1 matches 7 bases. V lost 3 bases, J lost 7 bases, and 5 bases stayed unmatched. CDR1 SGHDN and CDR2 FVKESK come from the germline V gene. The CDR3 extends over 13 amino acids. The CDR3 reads CASSQGGQFEAFF. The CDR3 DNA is TGTGCCAGCAGCCAGGGGGGACAGTTTGAAGCTTTCTTT.

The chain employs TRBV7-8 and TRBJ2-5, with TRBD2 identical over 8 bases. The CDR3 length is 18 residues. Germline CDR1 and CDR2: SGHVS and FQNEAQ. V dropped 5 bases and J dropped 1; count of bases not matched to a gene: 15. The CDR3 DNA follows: TGTGCCAGCAGCCCCTTTGGAGGAGCCGGGAGGGTCCAAGAGACCCAGTACTTC. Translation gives CASSPFGGAGRVQETQYF.

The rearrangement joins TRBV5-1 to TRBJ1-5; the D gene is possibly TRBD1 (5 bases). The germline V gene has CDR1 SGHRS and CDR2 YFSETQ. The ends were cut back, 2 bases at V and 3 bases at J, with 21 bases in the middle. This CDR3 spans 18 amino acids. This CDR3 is CASSFGPSLRGNNQPQHF. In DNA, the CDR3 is TGCGCCAGCAGCTTCGGGCCAAGTTTGCGGGGGAACAATCAGCCCCAGCATTTT.